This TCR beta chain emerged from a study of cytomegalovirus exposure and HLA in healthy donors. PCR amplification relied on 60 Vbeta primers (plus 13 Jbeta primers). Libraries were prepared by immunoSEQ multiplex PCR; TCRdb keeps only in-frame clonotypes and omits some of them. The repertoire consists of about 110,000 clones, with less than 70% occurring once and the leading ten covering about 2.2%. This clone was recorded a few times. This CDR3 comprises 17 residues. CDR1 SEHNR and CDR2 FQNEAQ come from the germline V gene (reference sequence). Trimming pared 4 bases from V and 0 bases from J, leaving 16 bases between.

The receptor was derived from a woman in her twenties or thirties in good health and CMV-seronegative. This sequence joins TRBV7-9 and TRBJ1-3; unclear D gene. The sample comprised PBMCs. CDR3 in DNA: TGTGCCAGCAGCTCCTTGACCCCGGAGGGCTCTGGAAACACCATATATTTT. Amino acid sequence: CASSSLTPEGSGNTIYF.